The entry below describes one T cell receptor beta chain. Its antigen is currently unknown. Splitting of CD4+ cells produced CD45RA+ naive and CD45RA-negative memory subsets. V was clipped by 2 bases and J by 7 bases; unmatched bases: 13. Germline V lookup: CDR1 GTSNPN, CDR2 SVGIG (reference sequence). This CDR3 is built from 15 residues. Using immunoSEQ multiplex PCR, the repertoire was profiled, and TCRdb retains in-frame clones only, with some absent. The table lists about 1 million clones, 75% of them singletons. The data belong to a study of shared clonotypes between healthy human individuals. In the study overall: The donors, two women and a few men, were aged 18 to 49. Regarding the study as a whole: The represented genetic and exposure-history diversity was limited by the small number of donors. Non-shared clonotypes had lower generation probabilities than those shared by all four donors.

This rearrangement joins TRBV30 to TRBJ1-2; 7 bases match TRBD1. The TCR sequence derives from a man between 18 and 35 years old in good health. Sequencing used memory CD4+ T cells sorted from blood. The subset: CD45RA-negative fraction. DNA of the CDR3: TGTGCCTGGAGTCCAATCACGGGCAGGGGGGCTGGCTACACCTTC. Protein sequence: CAWSPITGRGAGYTF.